This T cell receptor beta chain was documented in a study of cytomegalovirus exposure and HLA in healthy donors. General study points: Later analysis found that TCR beta chains associated with HLA were more clonally expanded than other, equally common chains.

CDR1 and CDR2 from the germline V gene are SGHNT and YYREEE (reference sequence). CDR3 length: 15 residues. Trimming cost V 4 bases and J 3 bases; bases outside gene matches: 7. In the PCR, 60 Vbeta and 13 Jbeta primers were used. The method was immunoSEQ multiplex PCR; TCRdb's version includes in-frame clones alone and lacks a portion of them. The sample contains some 170,000 clones, under 80% of which appear only once. With respect to this clone: Its antigen remains unknown.

This chain links TRBV5-4 with TRBJ2-7; 10 positions match TRBD2. This sequence originates from a human donor in good health. What was sequenced was PBMCs. The CDR3 DNA sequence: TGTGCCAGCAGCCTGGGGGCTAGCGGGGGCTACGAGCAGTACTTC. Translated: CASSLGASGGYEQYF.